Included here is one T cell receptor beta chain sequence, with context. This record belongs to a study of blood T cell repertoires in COVID-19. Trimming shortened V by 2 bases and J by 4 bases, and 5 bases separated the two germline ends. The CDR3 runs to 12 residues. This table comes from immunoSEQ multiplex PCR, and its TCRdb copy is limited to in-frame clones, with some not included. The sample lists about 98,000 clones, 70% to 90% seen once, with 9.5% to 10% in the top ten. The chain recombines TRBV12-3 or TRBV12-4 with TRBJ1-2; D is undetermined. This TCR was recovered from a middle-aged man with active or convalescent COVID-19. What was sequenced was peripheral blood. The CDR3 spells CASSLNFYGYTF. As DNA, the CDR3 is TGTGCCAGCAGTTTAAACTTCTATGGCTACACCTTC.